These 21 T cell receptor beta chains were all obtained from the same sample, sequenced in a study of T cell responses to AZD1222 COVID-19 vaccine. Libraries were prepared by immunoSEQ multiplex PCR; TCRdb keeps only in-frame clonotypes and omits some of them. Of around 110,000 clones listed, 75% to 90% are singletons. The source was peripheral blood, collected on day 0 of AZD1222 vaccination. These receptors came from an adult in good health.

V and J are TRBV7-2 and TRBJ2-3; weak D call: TRBD2 (5 bases). This CDR3 spans 13 amino acids. CDR1 and CDR2 from the germline V gene are SGHTA and FQGNSA. Trimming shortened V by 5 bases and J by 6 bases, and 12 bases separated the two germline ends. DNA for the CDR3: TGTGCCAGCAGCCACGAACGGGGTGATACGCAGTATTTT. This codes for CASSHERGDTQYF.

V and J are TRBV3-1 (or the pseudogene TRBV3-2) and TRBJ2-7; TRBD1 might be the D (5 bases). Germline V gene data show CDR1 as LGHDT and CDR2 as YNNKEL (reference sequence). Trimming shortened V by 4 bases and J by 6 bases, and 10 bases separated the two germline ends. The CDR3 loop spans 12 amino acids. DNA for the CDR3: TGTGCCAGCAGCCCCTTTGGGGCCGAGCAGTACTTC. Translation gives CASSPFGAEQYF.

Details on this clone: The germline gene is not matched at one end of the junction; a read error may be the cause. The chain uses TRBV4-1 and TRBJ2-2; tentative D call: TRBD2 (7 bases). CDR1 MGHRA and CDR2 YSYEKL come from the germline V gene. The CDR3 extends over 15 amino acids. CDR3 nucleotides: TGCGCCAGCACCCAAAGGGGGGGTCCCACCGGGGAGCTGTTTTTT. Protein: CASTQRGGPTGELFF.

The gene calls are TRBV27 and TRBJ1-5, with D unclear. V was trimmed by 6 bases and J by 0 bases, leaving 12 bases between them. This CDR3 has 15 amino acids. Germline loops: CDR1 MNHEY, CDR2 SMNVEV (reference sequence). The CDR3 sequence is CASSRAGYSNQPQHF. The CDR3 DNA sequence: TGTGCCAGCAGCCGTGCGGGCTATAGCAATCAGCCCCAGCATTTT.

CDR3 in DNA: TGTGCCATCCTCCGGGTGGGGGGGGGCCGCACAGATACGCAGTATTTT. Protein product: CAILRVGGGRTDTQYF. The rearrangement links TRBV7-2 to TRBJ2-3; maybe TRBD2 (7 bases). Germline values: CDR1 SGHTA, CDR2 FQGNSA. Deletions cut 10 bases from V and 1 base from J, with 21 bases between. The CDR3 is made up of 16 amino acids.

For the CDR3, the DNA is TGTGCCAGCAGTGAAACGGGGGGTCAGCCCCAGCATTTT. Translating it yields CASSETGGQPQHF. This chain connects TRBV6-4 to TRBJ1-5, with D perhaps matching TRBD1 (5 bases). The CDR3 has 13 amino acids. With 3 bases removed from V and 6 bases from J, the gap between germline ends came to 9 bases. The germline V gene encodes CDR1 MRHNA and CDR2 SNTAGT.

The CDR3 nucleotides are TGTGCCAGCAGCGTAGGAGGGTCACCCCTCCACTTT. This codes for CASSVGGSPLHF. The chain carries TRBV9 and TRBJ1-6, with D uncertain. Trimming removed 0 bases at V and 10 bases at J, with 5 bases between. The length of the CDR3 is 12 residues. CDR1 SGDLS and CDR2 YYNGEE come from the germline V gene.

This clone was seen a few times. V is TRBV6-5 and J is TRBJ2-7; perhaps D is TRBD1 or TRBD2 (5 bases each). The V and J ends lost 6 bases and 1 base respectively, with 10 bases between them. The CDR3 sequence is 13 residues long. Germline V CDR1 and CDR2: MNHEY, SVGAGI. This CDR3 is CASRGEKSYEQYF. The CDR3 DNA is TGTGCCAGCAGAGGGGAGAAGTCCTACGAGCAGTACTTC.

The rearrangement links TRBV7-8 to TRBJ2-3; no clear D gene. The CDR3 sequence is 15 residues long. With 1 base removed from V and 5 bases from J, the gap between germline ends came to 13 bases. Germline V gene lookup returns CDR1 SGHVS and CDR2 FQNEAQ. The CDR3 region has the DNA TGTGCCAGCAGCTTAGGTACCCGCCGCTTAGATACGCAGTATTTT. It translates to CASSLGTRRLDTQYF.

The V call is TRBV6-5, the J call TRBJ1-6; D may be TRBD1 (5 bases). The CDR3 is made up of 13 amino acids. In germline, CDR1 is MNHEY, CDR2 SVGAGI. V was clipped by 5 bases and J by 6 bases, with 8 bases between them. The CDR3 here is CASSPGLNSPLHF. As DNA, the CDR3 is TGTGCCAGCAGTCCGGGGCTTAATTCACCCCTCCACTTT.

This chain joins TRBV28 and TRBJ1-2, with 7 bases that match TRBD1. This CDR3 spans 12 amino acids. CDR1 and CDR2 (germline): MDHEN, SYDVKM. J was trimmed by 2 bases and V by 7 bases; bases with no gene match: 1. The CDR3 sequence: CASTQGNYGYTF. The CDR3 nucleotides are TGTGCCAGCACACAGGGGAACTATGGCTACACCTTC.

In DNA, the CDR3 is TGTGCCAGCAGCTTAGCGCGGGGCAGCGTTCAACCCCAGCATTTT. This gives the protein CASSLARGSVQPQHF. This sequence joins TRBV7-2 and TRBJ1-5; possibly TRBD1 for D (5 bases). CDR3 length: 15 amino acids. V lost 0 bases and J 10 bases, leaving 16 bases between the germline ends. Germline lookup yields CDR1 SGHTA and CDR2 FQGNSA. Full variable domain (missing parts from reference TRBV7-2 and TRBJ1-5): GAGVSQSPSNKVTEKGKDVELRCDPISGHTALYWYRQSLGQGLEFLIYFQGNSAPDKSGLPSDRFSAERTGGSVSTLTIQRTQQEDSAVYLCASSLARGSVQPQHFGDGTRLSIL.

The chain couples TRBV2 to TRBJ1-3; TRBD1 might be the D (5 bases). The V gene's germline CDR1 is SNHLY and CDR2 FYNNEI. CDR3 length: 14 residues. The V end was cut by 7 bases, the J end by 1 base, with 11 bases between. CDR3 amino acids: CASTRGESGNTIYF. The DNA for the CDR3 is TGTGCCAGCACCCGGGGGGAATCTGGAAACACCATATATTTT.

The V call is TRBV4-1, the J call TRBJ2-7, with 12 bases lining up with TRBD2. CDR3 size: 17 residues. J gave up 3 bases and V 1 base, and 7 bases lay outside the gene matches. Germline values: CDR1 MGHRA, CDR2 YSYEKL. The CDR3: CASSQGTGLAGFYEQYF. CDR3 DNA: TGCGCCAGCAGCCAAGGAACCGGACTAGCGGGATTCTACGAGCAGTACTTC.

This rearrangement joins TRBV12-3 or TRBV12-4 to TRBJ1-1; unclear D gene. CDR3 length: 13 amino acids. Deletions cut 2 bases from V and 3 bases from J, with 7 bases between. The CDR3 DNA follows: TGTGCCAGCAGTTTATTGAGGGACACTGAAGCTTTCTTT. Residues: CASSLLRDTEAFF.

Only a few counts were recorded for this clone. Other DNA variants within this sample encode the same CDR3. This chain joins TRBV27 and TRBJ2-7, with unresolved D. The CDR3 has 11 residues. Germline V gene lookup returns CDR1 MNHEY and CDR2 SMNVEV (reference sequence). V lost 2 bases and J 3 bases, leaving 2 bases between the germline ends. The CDR3 coding sequence is TGTGCCAGCAGTTTAGGCTACGAGCAGTACTTC. It codes for CASSLGYEQYF.

CDR3 protein: CASSSPGIAGIAKNIQYF. In DNA form, the CDR3 reads TGTGCCAGCAGCTCCCCCGGGATAGCGGGGATAGCCAAAAACATTCAGTACTTC. The chain uses TRBV7-2 and TRBJ2-4; 8 bases align to TRBD2. Germline V gives CDR1 SGHTA, CDR2 FQGNSA. Trimming removed 4 bases from V and 0 bases from J; junction bases left unmatched: 11. This CDR3 is 18 amino acids long.

J is TRBJ2-6 and V is TRBV19, with TRBD1 matching over 9 bases. The J segment lost 4 bases and the V segment lost 6 bases, leaving 7 bases of the junction unmatched. The CDR3 covers 16 residues. Germline CDR1 and CDR2: LNHDA and SQIVND (reference sequence). The CDR3: CASRPTGGTGANVLTF. The CDR3 DNA reads as TGTGCCAGTAGACCAACAGGGGGCACCGGGGCCAACGTCCTGACTTTC. The full variable domain, with the rest looked up from reference TRBV19 and TRBJ2-6, is DGGITQSPKYLFRKEGQNVTLSCEQNLNHDAMYWYRQDPGQGLRLIYYSQIVNDFQKGDIAEGYSVSREKKESFPLTVTSAQKNPTAFYLCASRPTGGTGANVLTFGAGSRLTVL.

This chain uses TRBV5-1 with TRBJ2-1; 7 nucleotides line up with TRBD2. With 5 bases clipped from V and 5 bases from J, the junction kept 7 bases outside the gene matches. Germline CDR1 is SGHRS and CDR2 is YFSETQ. This CDR3 region has 14 residues. The CDR3 region is CASSSGTNDNEQFF. The CDR3 nucleotides are TGCGCCAGCAGTTCCGGGACTAATGACAATGAGCAGTTCTTC.

The genes are TRBV27 and TRBJ1-2, with D hard to call. The CDR3 is 12 residues long. CDR1 is MNHEY, CDR2 SMNVEV, per germline (reference sequence). Trimming stripped 5 bases from V and 6 bases from J, with 10 bases between. The CDR3 nucleotides are TGTGCCAGCAGTGGGTCCGGGGATGGCTACACCTTC. It specifies CASSGSGDGYTF.

This chain joins TRBV4-1 and TRBJ1-3; D is ambiguous. Germline CDR1 is MGHRA and CDR2 is YSYEKL. V lost 5 bases to trimming and J lost 4 bases, with 3 bases between them. The CDR3 has 11 residues. This CDR3 reads CASSSGNTIYF. CDR3 nucleotide sequence: TGCGCCAGCAGCTCCGGAAACACCATATATTTT.